The present entry profiles one TCR beta chain with its context. Its target is unknown. This entry comes from a study of T-cell memory formation after mild COVID-19. General observations from the study: Several responding clones turned up in pre-infection memory, indicating that cross-reactive memory may have taken part.

This CDR3 spans 16 amino acids. The ends were cut back, 2 bases at V and 1 base at J, with 12 bases in the middle. CDR1 is SEHNR, CDR2 FQNEAQ, per germline (reference sequence). UMIs and sample barcodes were carried by the TCR alpha and TCR beta cDNA libraries that 5'RACE produced using constant-segment primers. TCRdb reprocessed the 5' RACE reads with MiXCR, giving one entry per CDR3 protein. The data contain roughly 610,000 distinct CDR3 sequences, around a sixth of them seen just once; the ten biggest clones take up about 7.5%. This chain joins TRBV7-9 and TRBJ2-1; D tentatively fits TRBD1 or TRBD2 (5 bases each). Input material: PBMCs or a T cell subset sorted from them (not recorded which). The receptor was derived from an adult woman who had mild COVID-19 (a few samples of this study predate the infection). Cell type and time point are not known. The CDR3 DNA reads TGTGCCAGCAGCTTATACCAGGGCGGGTCCTACAATGAGCAGTTCTTC. Amino acid sequence: CASSLYQGGSYNEQFF.